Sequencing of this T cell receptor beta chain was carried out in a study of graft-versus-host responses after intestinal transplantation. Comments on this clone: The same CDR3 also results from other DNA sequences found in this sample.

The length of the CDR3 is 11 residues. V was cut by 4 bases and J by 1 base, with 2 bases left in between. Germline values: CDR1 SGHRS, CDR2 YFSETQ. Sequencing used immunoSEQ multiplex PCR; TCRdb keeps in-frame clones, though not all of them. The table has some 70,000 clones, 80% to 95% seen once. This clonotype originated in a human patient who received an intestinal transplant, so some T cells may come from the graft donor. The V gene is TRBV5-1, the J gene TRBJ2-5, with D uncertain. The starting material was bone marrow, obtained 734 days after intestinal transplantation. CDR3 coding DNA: TGCGCCAGCAGCAGCCAAGAGACCCAGTACTTC. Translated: CASSSQETQYF. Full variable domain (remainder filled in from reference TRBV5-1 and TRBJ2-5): KAGVTQTPRYLIKTRGQQVTLSCSPISGHRSVSWYQQTPGQGLQFLFEYFSETQRNKGNFPGRFSGRQFSNSRSEMNVSTLELGDSALYLCASSSQETQYFGPGTRLLVL.